This T cell receptor beta chain emerged from a study of T cell repertoires in cytomegalovirus infection. MiXCR was run by TCRdb on the reads, yielding one entry per CDR3 protein. The data contain approximately 140,000 distinct CDR3 sequences, about 6% of them singletons. Per germline, CDR1 MNHEY and CDR2 SVGAGI. This CDR3 is built from 15 residues. The V segment lost 2 bases and the J segment 8 bases; nucleotides outside the gene matches: 8. This clonotype was observed many times. Material for sequencing was PBMCs. The chain carries TRBV6-5 and TRBJ1-2; 10 bases line up with TRBD1. The sequence came from a human donor in good health (CMV status not recorded). Some clones in this sample may be carry-over from other donors' samples. CDR3 DNA sequence: TGTGCCAGCAGTTACCAGACAGGGGGCGCGGGGGGCTACACCTTC. It codes for CASSYQTGGAGGYTF.